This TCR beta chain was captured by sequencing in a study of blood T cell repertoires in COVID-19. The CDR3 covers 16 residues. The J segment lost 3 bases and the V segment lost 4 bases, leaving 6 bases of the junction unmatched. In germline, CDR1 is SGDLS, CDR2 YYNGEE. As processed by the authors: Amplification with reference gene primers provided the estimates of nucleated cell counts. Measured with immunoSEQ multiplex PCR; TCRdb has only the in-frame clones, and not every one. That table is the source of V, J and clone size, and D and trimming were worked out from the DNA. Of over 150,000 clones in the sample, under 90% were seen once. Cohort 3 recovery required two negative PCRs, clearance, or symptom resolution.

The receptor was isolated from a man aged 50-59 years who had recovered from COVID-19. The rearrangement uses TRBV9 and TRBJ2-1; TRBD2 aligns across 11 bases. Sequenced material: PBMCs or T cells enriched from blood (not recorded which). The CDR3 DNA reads TGTGCCAGCAGCCGTAGCGGGGGGGCAAGCTACAATGAGCAGTTCTTC. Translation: CASSRSGGASYNEQFF.